The text below deals with one TCR beta chain. The method was immunoSEQ multiplex PCR; TCRdb's version includes in-frame clones alone and lacks a portion of them. The sample shows 250,000 or so clones, about 87% of them seen only once. CDR3 length: 18 residues. V trimming: 5 bases; J trimming: 0 bases; junction bases outside the gene matches: 11. Germline CDR1 reads SEHNR; CDR2 reads FQNEAQ (reference sequence). The data were taken from a study of blood T cell repertoires in COVID-19. Study-level information: PBMCs, B-cell-depleted T cells, or T cells provided the cDNA or gDNA that made up the material.

The chain joins TRBV7-9 to TRBJ2-1, with TRBD2 matching 9 bases. This receptor was obtained from a woman in her twenties or thirties who had been exposed to COVID-19. Sequenced material: PBMCs or T cells enriched from blood (not recorded which). The DNA for the CDR3 is TGTGCCAGCAGCCCCCCCAGCGGGAGGTCCCTCTCCTACAATGAGCAGTTCTTC. Its protein product is CASSPPSGRSLSYNEQFF.